This is a list of T cell receptor beta chains from one sample in a study of a mutant IDH1 vaccine in newly diagnosed glioma. Measured with immunoSEQ multiplex PCR; TCRdb has only the in-frame clones, and not every one. Here the sample spans 120,000 or so clones, around 77% being singletons. No cognate antigen is known for these TCRs. Source: PBMCs, taken from a glioma patient whose treatment included an IDH1 peptide vaccine. These receptors all stem from a man between 35 and 55 years old with glioma. The CDR3 runs from the conserved cysteine through the conserved F or W. The order of the fields is J gene, V gene, clone size, D gene, CDR3 protein, CDR3 DNA. The D gene is left open where the match is weak. A clone size is listed for some rows: how often the clone was seen (once, few, many), or a class if it is expanded.

TRBJ1-1,TRBV5-1,.,.,CASSFRQTGTEAFF,TGCGCCAGCAGCTTTAGACAGACTGGCACTGAAGCTTTCTTT
TRBJ2-3,TRBV7-2,.,.,CASSPKWLSTDTQYF,TGTGCCAGCAGCCCTAAATGGCTAAGCACAGATACGCAGTATTTT
TRBJ2-5,TRBV9,.,.,CASSGRDSLSGETQYF,TGTGCCAGCAGCGGCCGGGACTCACTCTCGGGGGAGACCCAGTACTTC
TRBJ2-7,TRBV2,.,.,CASREQGGIGYEQYF,TGTGCCAGCAGAGAGCAGGGGGGGATCGGCTACGAGCAGTACTTC
TRBJ2-3,TRBV7-9,once,.,CASSIEQVF,TGTGCCAGCAGCATAGAACAGGTCTTT
TRBJ1-1,TRBV10-3,.,.,CAISESREAFF,TGTGCCATCAGTGAGTCAAGAGAAGCTTTCTTT
TRBJ1-1,TRBV9,few,.,CASSVRGDTEAFF,TGTGCCAGCAGCGTAAGGGGGGACACTGAAGCTTTCTTT
TRBJ1-2,TRBV4-1,.,TRBD1,CASSQAPEDRGYTF,TGCGCCAGCAGCCAAGCACCCGAGGACAGGGGCTACACCTTC
TRBJ2-1,TRBV7-9,few,TRBD1,CASSRQGAVVDEQFF,TGTGCCAGCAGCCGACAGGGGGCTGTCGTCGATGAGCAGTTCTTC
TRBJ1-3,TRBV7-8,.,.,CASSLDRVSGNTIYF,TGTGCCAGCAGCTTAGACCGAGTCTCTGGAAACACCATATATTTT
TRBJ2-7,TRBV6-6,.,.,CASSYQGAHEQYF,TGTGCCAGCAGTTATCAGGGCGCCCACGAGCAGTACTTC
TRBJ1-3,TRBV5-1,.,TRBD1,CASRSGTGASGNTIYF,TGCGCCAGCAGATCCGGGACAGGGGCCTCTGGAAACACCATATATTTT
TRBJ2-5,TRBV5-6,.,.,CASSPKWYQETQYF,TGTGCCAGCAGCCCTAAGTGGTACCAAGAGACCCAGTACTTC
TRBJ1-2,TRBV29-1,.,TRBD1,CSVVTGRDYGYTF,TGCAGCGTCGTGACAGGGAGGGACTATGGCTACACCTTC
TRBJ1-6,TRBV7-2,.,.,CASSLESFGTALHF,TGTGCCAGCAGCTTAGAATCGTTTGGTACTGCCCTCCACTTT
TRBJ2-7,TRBV6-5,.,.,CASSYSRSYYEQYF,TGTGCCAGCAGTTACTCCCGCTCCTACTACGAGCAGTACTTC
TRBJ2-7,TRBV28,.,.,CASSPPMRAQEQYF,TGTGCCAGCAGCCCACCCATGAGGGCCCAAGAGCAGTACTTC
TRBJ2-1,TRBV9,few,.,CASTLDGSSYNEQFF,TGTGCCAGCACCTTGGACGGGAGCTCCTACAATGAGCAGTTCTTC
TRBJ2-7,TRBV5-1,.,TRBD2,CASSWGSGSANEQYF,TGCGCCAGCAGCTGGGGTAGCGGGAGTGCTAACGAGCAGTACTTC
TRBJ1-2,TRBV2,.,.,CASATGGYGYTF,TGTGCCAGCGCGACCGGGGGCTATGGCTACACCTTC
TRBJ1-5,TRBV30,many,TRBD1,CAWSQGARQPQHF,TGTGCCTGGAGTCAGGGGGCTCGGCAGCCCCAGCATTTT
TRBJ2-7,TRBV9,.,TRBD1,CASSPRTGWSEQYF,TGTGCCAGCAGCCCCCGGACAGGGTGGAGCGAGCAGTACTTC
TRBJ2-3,TRBV9,.,TRBD2,CASSEGLAFSTDTQYF,TGTGCCAGCAGCGAGGGACTAGCGTTTAGCACAGATACGCAGTATTTT
TRBJ2-7,TRBV4-3,.,TRBD2,CASSRQQGTSAHEQYF,TGCGCCAGCAGCCGCCAGCAAGGGACTAGCGCCCACGAGCAGTACTTC
TRBJ2-3,TRBV6-5,.,.,CASSYSRTGGTDTQYF,TGTGCCAGCAGTTACTCCCGTACAGGCGGCACAGATACGCAGTATTTT
TRBJ2-1,TRBV27,.,TRBD2,CASTLAGESYNEQFF,TGTGCCAGCACCTTAGCGGGGGAGAGCTACAATGAGCAGTTCTTC
TRBJ2-2,TRBV7-2,.,TRBD2,CASSLGKRGNTGELFF,TGTGCCAGCAGCTTAGGAAAGCGGGGGAACACCGGGGAGCTGTTTTTT
TRBJ1-5,TRBV7-8,few,.,CASSFEVQPQHF,TGTGCCAGCAGCTTTGAAGTACAGCCCCAGCATTTT
TRBJ2-7,TRBV5-1,.,TRBD2,CASSARLAGGNEQYF,TGCGCCAGCAGCGCCCGACTAGCGGGGGGTAATGAGCAGTACTTC
TRBJ1-6,TRBV7-2,.,.,CASSLAQGIGSPLHF,TGTGCCAGCAGCTTAGCTCAGGGAATCGGATCACCCCTCCACTTT
TRBJ1-2,TRBV6-6,.,.,CAILQGLNYGYTF,TGTGCCATCCTACAGGGCCTTAACTATGGCTACACCTTC
TRBJ2-1,TRBV5-5,.,TRBD2,CASSLGGTSGYNEQFF,TGTGCCAGCAGCTTGGGGGGGACTAGCGGTTACAATGAGCAGTTCTTC
TRBJ2-3,TRBV6-6,.,TRBD2,CASSRSGEATYTQYF,TGTGCCAGCAGCCGTAGCGGGGAAGCGACCTATACGCAGTATTTT
TRBJ2-1,TRBV4-2,.,TRBD2,CASSQDATSGYNEQFF,TGTGCCAGCAGCCAAGACGCGACTAGCGGCTACAATGAGCAGTTCTTC
TRBJ2-2,TRBV30,.,TRBD2,CAWSPLGGRTGELFF,TGTGCCTGGAGTCCCTTGGGAGGGCGAACCGGGGAGCTGTTTTTT
TRBJ2-7,TRBV6-8,.,.,CASSYFGQRLSYEQYF,TGTGCCAGCAGTTACTTCGGACAACGGCTCTCCTACGAGCAGTACTTC
TRBJ2-7,TRBV9,.,.,CASSAGMQQGLWTYEQYF,TGTGCCAGCAGCGCCGGGATGCAACAGGGACTTTGGACCTACGAGCAGTACTTC
TRBJ2-7,TRBV5-1,once,.,CASSPPSGSSYEQYF,TGCGCCAGCAGCCCGCCCTCAGGCAGCTCCTACGAGCAGTACTTC
TRBJ2-2,TRBV28,.,TRBD1,CASSLYTGTGGTGELFF,TGTGCCAGCAGTCTTTATACCGGGACAGGGGGCACCGGGGAGCTGTTTTTT
TRBJ2-6,TRBV4-2,.,.,CASSPLLAGANVLTF,TGTGCCAGCAGCCCACTCTTGGCTGGGGCCAACGTCCTGACTTTC
TRBJ1-6,TRBV5-4,.,.,CASSLPVGASNSPLHF,TGTGCCAGCAGTTTACCCGTTGGTGCGAGCAATTCACCCCTCCACTTT
TRBJ2-3,TRBV29-1,.,.,CSAFPDTQYF,TGCAGCGCGTTCCCAGATACGCAGTATTTT